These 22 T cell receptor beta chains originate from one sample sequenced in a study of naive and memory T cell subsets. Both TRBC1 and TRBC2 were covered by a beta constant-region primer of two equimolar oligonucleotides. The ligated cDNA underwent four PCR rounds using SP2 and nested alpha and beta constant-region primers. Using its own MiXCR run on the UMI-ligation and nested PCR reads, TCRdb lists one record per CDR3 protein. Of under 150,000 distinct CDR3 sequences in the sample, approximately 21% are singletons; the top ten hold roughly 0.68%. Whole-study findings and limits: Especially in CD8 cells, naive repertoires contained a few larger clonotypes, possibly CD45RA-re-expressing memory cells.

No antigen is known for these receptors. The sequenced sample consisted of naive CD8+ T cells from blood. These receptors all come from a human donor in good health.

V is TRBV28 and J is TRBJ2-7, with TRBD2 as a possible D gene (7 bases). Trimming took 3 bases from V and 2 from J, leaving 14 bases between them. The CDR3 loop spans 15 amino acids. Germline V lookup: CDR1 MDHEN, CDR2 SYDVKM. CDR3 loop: CASSFGGAPTYEQYF. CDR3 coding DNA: TGTGCCAGCAGTTTTGGGGGGGCTCCGACCTACGAGCAGTACTTC.

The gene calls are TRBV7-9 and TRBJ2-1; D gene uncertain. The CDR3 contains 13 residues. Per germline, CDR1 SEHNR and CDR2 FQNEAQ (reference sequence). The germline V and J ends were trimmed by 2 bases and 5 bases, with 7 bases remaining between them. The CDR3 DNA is TGTGCCAGCAGCTTACCCCGGAACAATGAGCAGTTCTTC. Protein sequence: CASSLPRNNEQFF.

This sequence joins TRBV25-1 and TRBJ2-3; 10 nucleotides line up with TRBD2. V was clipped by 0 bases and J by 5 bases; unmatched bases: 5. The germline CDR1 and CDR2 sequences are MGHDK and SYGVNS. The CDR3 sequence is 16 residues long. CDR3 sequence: CASSEYFLAGEDTQYF. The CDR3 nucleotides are TGTGCCAGCAGTGAATATTTTCTAGCGGGAGAAGATACGCAGTATTTT.

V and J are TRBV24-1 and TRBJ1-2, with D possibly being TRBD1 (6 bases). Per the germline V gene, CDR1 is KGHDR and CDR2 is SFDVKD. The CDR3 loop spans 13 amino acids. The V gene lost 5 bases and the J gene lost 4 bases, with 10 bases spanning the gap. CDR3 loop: CATSVGGGYGYTF. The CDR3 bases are TGTGCCACCAGTGTAGGAGGGGGCTATGGCTACACCTTC.

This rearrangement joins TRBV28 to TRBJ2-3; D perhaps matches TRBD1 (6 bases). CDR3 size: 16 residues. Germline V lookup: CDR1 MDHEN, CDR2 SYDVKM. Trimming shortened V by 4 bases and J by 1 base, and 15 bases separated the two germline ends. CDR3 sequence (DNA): TGTGCCAGCAGTTCGACAGGCCAACCCCGCACAGATACGCAGTATTTT. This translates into CASSSTGQPRTDTQYF. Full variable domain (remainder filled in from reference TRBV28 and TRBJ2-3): DVKVTQSSRYLVKRTGEKVFLECVQDMDHENMFWYRQDPGLGLRLIYFSYDVKMKEKGDIPEGYSVSREKKERFSLILESASTNQTSMYLCASSSTGQPRTDTQYFGPGTRLTVL.

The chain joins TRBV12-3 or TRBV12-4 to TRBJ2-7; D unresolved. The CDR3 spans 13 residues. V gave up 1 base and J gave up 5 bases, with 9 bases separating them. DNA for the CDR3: TGTGCCAGCAGTTTAGTGTTTGGGGACGAGCAGTACTTC. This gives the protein CASSLVFGDEQYF.

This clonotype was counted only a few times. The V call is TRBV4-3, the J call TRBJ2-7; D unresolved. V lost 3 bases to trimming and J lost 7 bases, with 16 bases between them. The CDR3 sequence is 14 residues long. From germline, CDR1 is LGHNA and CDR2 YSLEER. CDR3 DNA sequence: TGCGCCAGCAGCCAGGTGGTAGGGAATGGTGAGCAGTACTTC. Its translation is CASSQVVGNGEQYF.

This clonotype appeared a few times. CDR3 in amino acids: CASSFGSGGEQYF. CDR3 coding DNA: TGTGCCAGCAGCTTTGGGAGCGGGGGCGAGCAGTACTTC. This chain uses TRBV5-6 with TRBJ2-7; 8 nucleotides agree with TRBD2. The germline V gene has CDR1 SGHDT and CDR2 YYEEEE. V shed 2 bases and J 6 bases; nucleotides not matched to a gene: 4. The CDR3 is 13 residues long.

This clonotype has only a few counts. The CDR3 loop reads CASSRYGKTGGPYEQYF. DNA for the CDR3: TGTGCCAGCAGCCGATATGGCAAGACGGGAGGGCCCTACGAGCAGTACTTC. The chain joins TRBV7-2 to TRBJ2-7; 8 nucleotides align to TRBD2. The CDR3 loop spans 17 amino acids. Trimming removed 5 bases from V and 2 bases from J; junction bases left unmatched: 14. Per the germline V gene, CDR1 is SGHTA and CDR2 is FQGNSA.

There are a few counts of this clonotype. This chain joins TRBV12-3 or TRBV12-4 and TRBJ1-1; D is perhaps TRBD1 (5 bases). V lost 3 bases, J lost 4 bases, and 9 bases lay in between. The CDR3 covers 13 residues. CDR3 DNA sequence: TGTGCCAGCAGTTTGTCAGGGACCACTGAAGCTTTCTTT. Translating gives CASSLSGTTEAFF.

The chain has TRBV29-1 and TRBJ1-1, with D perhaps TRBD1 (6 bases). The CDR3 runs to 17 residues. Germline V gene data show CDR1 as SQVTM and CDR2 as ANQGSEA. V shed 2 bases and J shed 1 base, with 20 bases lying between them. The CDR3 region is CSVEKYVEAGANTEAFF. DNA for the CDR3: TGCAGCGTTGAAAAATATGTGGAGGCAGGGGCGAACACTGAAGCTTTCTTT. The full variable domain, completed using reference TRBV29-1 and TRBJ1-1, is SAVISQKPSRDICQRGTSLTIQCQVDSQVTMMFWYRQQPGQSLTLIATANQGSEATYESGFVIDKFPISRPNLTFSTLTVSNMSPEDSSIYLCSVEKYVEAGANTEAFFGQGTRLTVV.

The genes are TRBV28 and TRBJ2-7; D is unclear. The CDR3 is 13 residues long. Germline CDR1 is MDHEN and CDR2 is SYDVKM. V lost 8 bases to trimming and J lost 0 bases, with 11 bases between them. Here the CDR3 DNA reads TGTGCCAGCGAGGAAGGAAGCTCCTACGAGCAGTACTTC. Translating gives CASEEGSSYEQYF.

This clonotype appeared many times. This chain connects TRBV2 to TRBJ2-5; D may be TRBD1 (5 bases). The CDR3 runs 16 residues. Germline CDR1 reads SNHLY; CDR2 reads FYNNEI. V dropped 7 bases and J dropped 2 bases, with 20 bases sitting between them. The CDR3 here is CASNPLGRAIQETQYF. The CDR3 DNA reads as TGTGCCAGCAACCCCCTGGGCAGGGCGATACAAGAGACCCAGTACTTC.

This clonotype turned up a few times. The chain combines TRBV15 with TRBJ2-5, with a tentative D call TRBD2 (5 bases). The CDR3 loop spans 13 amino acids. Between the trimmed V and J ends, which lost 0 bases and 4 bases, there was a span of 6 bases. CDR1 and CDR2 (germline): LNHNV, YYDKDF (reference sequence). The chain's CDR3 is CATSRDRGETQYF. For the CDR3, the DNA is TGTGCCACCAGCAGAGATCGGGGAGAGACCCAGTACTTC.

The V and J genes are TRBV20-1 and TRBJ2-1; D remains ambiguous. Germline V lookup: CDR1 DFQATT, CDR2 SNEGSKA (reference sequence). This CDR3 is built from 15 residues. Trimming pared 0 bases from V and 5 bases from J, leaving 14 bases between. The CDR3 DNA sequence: TGCAGTGCTAGAGATTTCAAGTTCTCTAACAATGAGCAGTTCTTC. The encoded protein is CSARDFKFSNNEQFF.

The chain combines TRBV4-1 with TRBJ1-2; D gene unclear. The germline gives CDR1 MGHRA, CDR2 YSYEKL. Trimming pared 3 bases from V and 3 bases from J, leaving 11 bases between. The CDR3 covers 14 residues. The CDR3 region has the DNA TGCGCCAGCAGCCATGATACAGAGTACTATGGCTACACCTTC. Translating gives CASSHDTEYYGYTF.

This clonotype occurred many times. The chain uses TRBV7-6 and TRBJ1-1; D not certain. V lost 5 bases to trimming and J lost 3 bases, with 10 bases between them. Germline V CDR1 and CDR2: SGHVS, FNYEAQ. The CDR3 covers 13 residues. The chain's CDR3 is CASSLGRYTEAFF. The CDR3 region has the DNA TGTGCCAGCAGCCTCGGACGGTACACTGAAGCTTTCTTT. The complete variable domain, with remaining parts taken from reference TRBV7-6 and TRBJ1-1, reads GAGVSQSPRYKVTKRGQDVALRCDPISGHVSLYWYRQALGQGPEFLTYFNYEAQQDKSGLPNDRFSAERPEGSISTLTIQRTEQRDSAMYRCASSLGRYTEAFFGQGTRLTVV.

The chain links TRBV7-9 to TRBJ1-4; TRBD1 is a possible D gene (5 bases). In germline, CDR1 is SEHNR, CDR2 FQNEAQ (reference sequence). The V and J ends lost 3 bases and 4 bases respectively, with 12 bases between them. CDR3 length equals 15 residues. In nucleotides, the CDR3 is TGTGCCAGCAGCTTGGGACGGGTGAATAATGAAAAACTGTTTTTT. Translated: CASSLGRVNNEKLFF.

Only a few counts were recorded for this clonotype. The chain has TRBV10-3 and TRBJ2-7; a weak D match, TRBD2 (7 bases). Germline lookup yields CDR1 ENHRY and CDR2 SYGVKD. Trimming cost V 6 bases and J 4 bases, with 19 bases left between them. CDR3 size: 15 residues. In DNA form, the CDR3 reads TGTGCCATCAGCCTCCTGGGGGGGACATCTTACGAGCAGTACTTC. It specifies CAISLLGGTSYEQYF.

The CDR3 loop reads CATRDRSYEQYF. The CDR3 DNA is TGTGCCACCAGGGACAGATCCTACGAGCAGTACTTC. The chain recombines TRBV15 with TRBJ2-7; weak D call: TRBD1 (6 bases). The V end lost 6 bases, the J end lost 1 base, and 7 bases lay between the germline ends. This CDR3 has 12 residues. CDR1 and CDR2 from the germline V gene are LNHNV and YYDKDF (reference sequence).

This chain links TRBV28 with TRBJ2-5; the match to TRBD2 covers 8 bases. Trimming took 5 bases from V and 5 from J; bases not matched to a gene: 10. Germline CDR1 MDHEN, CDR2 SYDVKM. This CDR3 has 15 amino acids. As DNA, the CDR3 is TGTGCCAGCAGTCCCTATAGCGGGATTGCGGAGACCCAGTACTTC. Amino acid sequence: CASSPYSGIAETQYF.

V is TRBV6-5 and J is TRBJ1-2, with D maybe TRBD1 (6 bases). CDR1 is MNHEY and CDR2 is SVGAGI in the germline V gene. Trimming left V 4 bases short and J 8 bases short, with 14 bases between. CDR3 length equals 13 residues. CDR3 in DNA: TGTGCCAGCAGTTGGGGGCCCCTCGGAGGCTACACCTTC. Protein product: CASSWGPLGGYTF.